The 27 T cell receptor beta chains below come from one sample, sequenced in a study of graft-versus-host responses after intestinal transplantation. Data came from immunoSEQ multiplex PCR; TCRdb stores just in-frame clones and leaves some out. The sample includes around 110,000 clones, just over 90% seen only once; the top ten take about 0.2%. No cognate antigen is known for these TCRs. The sample here was unstimulated CD4+ T cells sorted from spleen or lymph node cells, taken before transplant. All receptors derive from a human donor who was the organ donor for an intestinal transplant.

This chain joins TRBV2 and TRBJ1-2; 8 positions match TRBD1. The trim removed 3 bases at V and 5 bases at J, leaving 8 bases unmatched. Per the germline V gene, CDR1 is SNHLY and CDR2 is FYNNEI. The CDR3 consists of 15 residues. The CDR3 loop is CASSDLRTGSYGYTF. CDR3 coding DNA: TGTGCCAGCAGTGACCTTAGGACAGGGTCTTATGGCTACACCTTC.

The chain's CDR3 is CASSRDLLGYTF. In nucleotides, the CDR3 is TGTGCCAGCAGCCGCGACCTATTAGGCTACACCTTC. The chain couples TRBV7-9 to TRBJ1-2, with D hard to call. Per the germline V gene, CDR1 is SEHNR and CDR2 is FQNEAQ (reference sequence). Trimming left V 5 bases short and J 8 bases short, with 12 bases between. The CDR3 spans 12 residues.

The table lists this clone with a few counts. This sequence joins TRBV9 and TRBJ1-1; weak D call: TRBD1 (5 bases). CDR1 is SGDLS and CDR2 is YYNGEE in the germline V gene. V lost 3 bases to trimming and J lost 6 bases, with 12 bases between them. This CDR3 contains 13 residues. CDR3 protein: CASSAGRTSEAFF. The CDR3 DNA follows: TGTGCCAGCAGCGCGGGACGCACATCTGAAGCTTTCTTT.

The chain joins TRBV25-1 to TRBJ2-1; 12 bases line up with TRBD2. Germline loops: CDR1 MGHDK, CDR2 SYGVNS. The V and J ends lost 2 bases and 8 bases, in that order; junction bases with no gene match: 4. CDR3 size: 15 residues. In DNA, the CDR3 is TGTGCCAGCAGTGAAAAGGGACTAGCGGGCTATGAGCAGTTCTTC. Translated: CASSEKGLAGYEQFF.

The J gene is TRBJ2-5, the V gene TRBV25-1; 8 bases align to TRBD1. The J segment lost 5 bases and the V segment lost 3 bases, leaving 8 bases of the junction unmatched. The germline V gene has CDR1 MGHDK and CDR2 SYGVNS. This CDR3 has 15 residues. The CDR3 here is CASSDGQGARETQYF. The CDR3 DNA reads TGTGCCAGCAGTGATGGTCAGGGGGCACGGGAGACCCAGTACTTC.

The J gene is TRBJ2-7, the V gene TRBV18, with TRBD2 matching over 9 bases. The CDR3 is 15 residues long. Germline assignment: CDR1 KGHSH and CDR2 LQKENI. V was pared by 1 base and J by 6 bases, with 7 bases of the junction left unmatched. This CDR3 reads CASSPRTSELGEQYF. The CDR3 DNA follows: TGTGCCAGCTCACCACGGACTAGCGAATTAGGCGAGCAGTACTTC.

V and J are TRBV5-6 and TRBJ1-3; a weak D match, TRBD1 (5 bases). The V and J ends lost 0 bases and 0 bases respectively, with 7 bases between them. There are 15 residues in the CDR3. CDR1 and CDR2 from the germline V gene are SGHDT and YYEEEE. Here the CDR3 DNA reads TGTGCCAGCAGCTTGGGGGGCAACTCTGGAAACACCATATATTTT. Its protein product is CASSLGGNSGNTIYF.

This clone has more than one count but fewer than ten. The V and J genes are TRBV5-1 and TRBJ2-3; 10 bases map to TRBD2. After removal of 5 bases from V and 6 bases from J, the junction contained 6 bases not matched to a gene. Germline V gives CDR1 SGHRS, CDR2 YFSETQ. This CDR3 has 14 amino acids. CDR3 amino acids: CASRPGLAIDTQYF. As DNA, the CDR3 is TGCGCCAGCAGGCCGGGACTAGCGATCGATACGCAGTATTTT.

The rearrangement uses TRBV7-2 and TRBJ2-7; D uncertain. CDR3 length: 13 amino acids. The ends were cut back, 1 base at V and 7 bases at J, with 11 bases in the middle. CDR1 is SGHTA, CDR2 FQGNSA, per germline. The CDR3 is CASSLGREREQYF. The CDR3 DNA reads TGTGCCAGCAGCTTAGGACGAGAGAGGGAGCAGTACTTC.

V and J are TRBV19 and TRBJ1-5; D is unclear. CDR3 size: 13 residues. Trimming left V 0 bases short and J 11 bases short, with 11 bases between. CDR1 and CDR2 (germline): LNHDA, SQIVND (reference sequence). CDR3 sequence reads: CASSIDQSLAQHF. The DNA for the CDR3 is TGTGCCAGTAGTATAGATCAGAGCCTGGCCCAGCATTTT.

The rearrangement links TRBV28 to TRBJ1-1; the match to TRBD1 covers 7 bases. V shed 6 bases, J shed 3 bases, and the junction held 1 base outside the gene matches. Germline values: CDR1 MDHEN, CDR2 SYDVKM. This CDR3 region has 12 residues. The CDR3 spells CASRTGYTEAFF. The CDR3 bases are TGTGCCAGCAGGACAGGGTACACTGAAGCTTTCTTT.

The V and J genes are TRBV4-2 and TRBJ1-2; D remains unclear. Germline V gene data show CDR1 as LGHNA and CDR2 as YNFKEQ. This CDR3 comprises 11 residues. The V and J ends lost 5 bases and 4 bases respectively, with 5 bases between them. The CDR3 sequence: CASSLGYGYTF. CDR3 bases: TGTGCCAGCAGCTTGGGCTATGGCTACACCTTC.

This clone is a singleton in its sample. The V and J genes are TRBV19 and TRBJ2-7; TRBD2 aligns across 7 bases. This CDR3 region has 14 residues. Germline-derived CDR1 and CDR2 are LNHDA and SQIVND (reference sequence). V was clipped by 8 bases and J by 2 bases; unmatched bases: 9. CDR3 in DNA: TGTGCCAGTGCCACTCGCGGGGGAGCCTACGAGCAGTACTTC. It specifies CASATRGGAYEQYF.

V gene TRBV10-3 combines with J gene TRBJ2-3; possible D gene TRBD2, 6 bases. Germline-derived CDR1 and CDR2 are ENHRY and SYGVKD. The CDR3 contains 15 residues. The V end was cut by 0 bases, the J end by 6 bases, with 13 bases between. The CDR3 protein is CAISESRGLADTQYF. The CDR3 DNA reads as TGTGCCATCAGTGAGTCTCGGGGGTTAGCTGATACGCAGTATTTT.

The chain joins TRBV29-1 to TRBJ1-1, with D possibly matching TRBD1 (5 bases). From germline, CDR1 is SQVTM and CDR2 ANQGSEA. The CDR3 covers 15 residues. The germline V and J ends were trimmed by 2 bases and 0 bases, with 13 bases remaining between them. CDR3 region: CSVEHGGYMNTEAFF. In nucleotides, the CDR3 is TGCAGCGTTGAACATGGGGGGTATATGAACACTGAAGCTTTCTTT.

The chain carries TRBV11-1 and TRBJ2-3, with 7 bases lining up with TRBD2. V gave up 3 bases and J gave up 0 bases; unmatched junction bases: 6. The CDR3 is made up of 16 amino acids. Per the germline V gene, CDR1 is SGHAT and CDR2 is FQDESV (reference sequence). CDR3 DNA: TGTGCCAGCAGCTTGGGATTAGCGGGTAGCACAGATACGCAGTATTTT. Its translation is CASSLGLAGSTDTQYF.

This chain joins TRBV7-2 and TRBJ1-5; no definite D call. This CDR3 is 15 amino acids long. Germline CDR1 SGHTA, CDR2 FQGNSA. V lost 4 bases and J 0 bases, leaving 10 bases between the germline ends. The CDR3 here is CASSSGPNSNQPQHF. The CDR3, as DNA: TGTGCCAGCAGCTCCGGGCCAAATAGCAATCAGCCCCAGCATTTT.

As DNA, the CDR3 is TGTGCCAGCTCACCAGGGGGACAAGAGGCCGGGACCCAGTACTTC. This sequence encodes CASSPGGQEAGTQYF. The rearrangement uses TRBV18 and TRBJ2-5; a possible D gene is TRBD1 (6 bases). Per the germline V gene, CDR1 is KGHSH and CDR2 is LQKENI. Trimming pared 2 bases from V and 7 bases from J, leaving 17 bases between. The CDR3 extends over 15 amino acids.

V usage is TRBV29-1 and J usage is TRBJ2-2; tentatively, D is TRBD1 (6 bases). Germline lookup yields CDR1 SQVTM and CDR2 ANQGSEA. CDR3 size: 14 residues. V lost 6 bases and J lost 3, with 14 bases in between. The CDR3 region has the DNA TGCAGCGTGCTCAGGGGATCGGACACCGGGGAGCTGTTTTTT. Its translation: CSVLRGSDTGELFF.

The genes are TRBV30 and TRBJ2-1, with 10 bases that match TRBD2. This CDR3 spans 15 amino acids. The junction had 11 bases not matched to a gene; V was cut back by 3 bases and J by 9 bases. From germline, CDR1 is GTSNPN and CDR2 SVGIG (reference sequence). The CDR3 region is CAWRVRLAGAVEQFF. The CDR3 region has the DNA TGTGCCTGGAGAGTTCGGCTAGCGGGAGCGGTTGAGCAGTTCTTC. The complete variable domain, with remaining parts taken from reference TRBV30 and TRBJ2-1, reads SQTIHQWPATLVQPVGSPLSLECTVEGTSNPNLYWYRQAAGRGLQLLFYSVGIGQISSEVPQNLSASRPQDRQFILSSKKLLLSDSGFYLCAWRVRLAGAVEQFFGPGTRLTVL.

The rearrangement joins TRBV9 to TRBJ2-7; 8 nucleotides agree with TRBD2. The germline gives CDR1 SGDLS, CDR2 YYNGEE. V lost 0 bases to trimming and J lost 2 bases; unmatched junction nucleotides: 10. This CDR3 contains 17 residues. The CDR3, as DNA: TGTGCCAGCAGCGTAGGGCCGGGAGGGGTCTCGACCTACGAGCAGTACTTC. As protein: CASSVGPGGVSTYEQYF. Full variable domain (rest looked up from reference TRBV9 and TRBJ2-7): DSGVTQTPKHLITATGQRVTLRCSPRSGDLSVYWYQQSLDQGLQFLIQYYNGEERAKGNILERFSAQQFPDLHSELNLSSLELGDSALYFCASSVGPGGVSTYEQYFGPGTRLTVT.

The chain recombines TRBV18 with TRBJ1-1; D is possibly TRBD1 (5 bases). Germline CDR1 KGHSH, CDR2 LQKENI. The CDR3 spans 12 residues. V gave up 6 bases and J gave up 5 bases, with 10 bases separating them. The CDR3 DNA reads as TGTGCCAGCTCCGGGGGGGGGACTGAAGCTTTCTTT. It is translated as CASSGGGTEAFF.

V is TRBV5-1 and J is TRBJ1-1, with TRBD1 matching over 12 bases. Trimming removed 4 bases from V and 3 bases from J; junction bases left unmatched: 7. The CDR3 length is 16 residues. From germline, CDR1 is SGHRS and CDR2 YFSETQ. The CDR3 bases are TGCGCCAGCAGCCCTGGGACAGGGGGCAGGGACACTGAAGCTTTCTTT. This sequence encodes CASSPGTGGRDTEAFF.

The chain couples TRBV6-1 to TRBJ2-3, with TRBD2 matching over 8 bases. The CDR3 length is 14 residues. J lost 9 bases, V lost 0 bases, and 5 bases had no gene match. The germline V gene has CDR1 MNHNS and CDR2 SASEGT. The chain's CDR3 is CASSEARLAGTQYF. In nucleotides, the CDR3 is TGTGCCAGCAGTGAAGCGAGGCTAGCGGGCACGCAGTATTTT.

This clone has more than one count but fewer than ten. V usage is TRBV29-1 and J usage is TRBJ1-1; a weak D match, TRBD1 (6 bases). The ends were cut back, 3 bases at V and 0 bases at J, with 11 bases in the middle. Germline CDR1 SQVTM, CDR2 ANQGSEA. The CDR3 covers 14 residues. This CDR3 is CSVDGGPLNTEAFF. CDR3 nucleotide sequence: TGCAGCGTTGATGGGGGCCCCTTGAACACTGAAGCTTTCTTT.

This clone appeared a single time. J is TRBJ2-1 and V is TRBV2; D unclear. CDR3 length: 11 residues. CDR1 is SNHLY and CDR2 is FYNNEI in the germline V gene. V lost 7 bases, J lost 9 bases, and 10 bases lay in between. CDR3 sequence: CASIESGEQFF. The DNA for the CDR3 is TGTGCCAGCATAGAGAGTGGTGAGCAGTTCTTC.

V usage is TRBV6-1 and J usage is TRBJ2-2; D not resolved. Trimming stripped 1 base from V and 2 bases from J, with 2 bases between. The CDR3 is 13 amino acids. Germline loops: CDR1 MNHNS, CDR2 SASEGT. The CDR3 nucleotides are TGTGCCAGCAGTGAAGACAACACCGGGGAGCTGTTTTTT. Translating gives CASSEDNTGELFF.